The T cell receptor (beta chain) under discussion was sequenced for a study of OX40 agonist ivuxolimab in advanced cancers. Germline V lookup: CDR1 SGHVS, CDR2 FQNEAQ. V shed 1 base and J shed 3 bases, with 14 bases lying between them. CDR3 length: 16 residues. Here immunoSEQ multiplex PCR was the method, and the copy in TCRdb shows in-frame clones only, minus some. The sample shows some 86,000 clones, roughly 91% of them seen only once. Here the sequenced sample was CD4+ or CD8+ T cells sorted from blood, taken in a trial of the OX40 agonist ivuxolimab. The rearrangement joins TRBV7-8 to TRBJ2-3; D is perhaps TRBD2 (5 bases). The receptor's source is an adult with an advanced solid tumor such as melanoma, head and neck, liver or kidney cancer. CDR3 DNA sequence: TGTGCCAGCAGCTTAGAACGAGTGGGGAGAACAGATACGCAGTATTTT. Its translation: CASSLERVGRTDTQYF. Looking up the rest from reference TRBV7-8 and TRBJ2-3 gives the full variable domain: GAGVSQSPRYKVAKRGQDVALRCDPISGHVSLFWYQQALGQGPEFLTYFQNEAQLDKSGLPSDRFFAERPEGSVSTLKIQRTQQEDSAVYLCASSLERVGRTDTQYFGPGTRLTVL.